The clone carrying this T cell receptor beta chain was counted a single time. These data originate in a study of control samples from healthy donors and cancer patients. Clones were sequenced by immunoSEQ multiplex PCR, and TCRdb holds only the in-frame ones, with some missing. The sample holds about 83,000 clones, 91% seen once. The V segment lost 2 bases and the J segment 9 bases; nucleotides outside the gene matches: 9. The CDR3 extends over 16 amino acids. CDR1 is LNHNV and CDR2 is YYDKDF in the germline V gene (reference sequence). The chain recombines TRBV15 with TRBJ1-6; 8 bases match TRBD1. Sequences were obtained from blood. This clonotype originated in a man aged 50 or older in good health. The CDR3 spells CATSRITTGVTSPLHF. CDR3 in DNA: TGTGCCACCAGCAGAATAACGACAGGGGTTACTTCACCCCTCCACTTT.